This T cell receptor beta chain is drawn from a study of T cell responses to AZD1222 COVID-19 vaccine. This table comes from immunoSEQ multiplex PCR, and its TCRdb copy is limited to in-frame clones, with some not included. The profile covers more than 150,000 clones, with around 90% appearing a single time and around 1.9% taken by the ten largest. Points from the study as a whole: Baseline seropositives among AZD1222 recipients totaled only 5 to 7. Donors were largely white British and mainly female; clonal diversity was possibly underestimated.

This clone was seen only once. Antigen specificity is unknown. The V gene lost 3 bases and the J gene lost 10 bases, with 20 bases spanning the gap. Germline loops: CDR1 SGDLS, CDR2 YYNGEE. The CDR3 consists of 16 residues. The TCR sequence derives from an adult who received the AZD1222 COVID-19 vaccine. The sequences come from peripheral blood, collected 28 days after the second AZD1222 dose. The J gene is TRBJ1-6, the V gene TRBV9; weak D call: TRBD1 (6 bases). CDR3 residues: CASSEKTGTFGSPLHF. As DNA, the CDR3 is TGTGCCAGCAGCGAAAAGACCGGGACATTCGGGTCACCCCTCCACTTT.